This T cell receptor beta chain was captured in a study of cytomegalovirus exposure and HLA in healthy donors. PCR amplification relied on 60 Vbeta primers (plus 13 Jbeta primers). TCRdb's table, derived via immunoSEQ multiplex PCR, lists solely in-frame clones and lacks some. Of about 160,000 clones listed, 70% to 80% are singletons. This CDR3 region has 15 residues. The V gene end was trimmed by 5 bases and the J gene end by 3 bases; junction bases not matched to a gene: 6. The germline V gene encodes CDR1 SGHTA and CDR2 FQGNSA. V is TRBV7-2 and J is TRBJ2-1; 8 nucleotides align to TRBD2. The sequence derives from a middle-aged man in good health and CMV-seronegative. The specimen sequenced was PBMCs. In DNA, the CDR3 is TGTGCCAGCAGCCGCACTAGCGGTAGCTACAATGAGCAGTTCTTC. Its translation: CASSRTSGSYNEQFF.